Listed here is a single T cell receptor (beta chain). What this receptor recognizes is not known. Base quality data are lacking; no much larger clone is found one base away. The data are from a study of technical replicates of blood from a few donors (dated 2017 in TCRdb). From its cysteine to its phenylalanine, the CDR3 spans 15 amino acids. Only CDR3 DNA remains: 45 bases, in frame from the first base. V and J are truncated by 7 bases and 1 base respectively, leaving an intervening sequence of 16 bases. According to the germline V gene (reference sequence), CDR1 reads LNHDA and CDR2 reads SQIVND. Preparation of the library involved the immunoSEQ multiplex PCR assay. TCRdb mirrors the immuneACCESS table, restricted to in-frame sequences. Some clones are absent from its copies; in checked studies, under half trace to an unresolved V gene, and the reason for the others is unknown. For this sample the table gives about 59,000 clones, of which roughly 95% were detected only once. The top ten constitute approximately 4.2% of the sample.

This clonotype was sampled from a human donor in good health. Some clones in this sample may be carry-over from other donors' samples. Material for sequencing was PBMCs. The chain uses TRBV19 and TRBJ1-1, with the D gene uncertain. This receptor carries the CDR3 CASIARWGANTEAFF. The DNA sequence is TGTGCCAGTATCGCGAGGTGGGGAGCGAACACTGAAGCTTTCTTT.